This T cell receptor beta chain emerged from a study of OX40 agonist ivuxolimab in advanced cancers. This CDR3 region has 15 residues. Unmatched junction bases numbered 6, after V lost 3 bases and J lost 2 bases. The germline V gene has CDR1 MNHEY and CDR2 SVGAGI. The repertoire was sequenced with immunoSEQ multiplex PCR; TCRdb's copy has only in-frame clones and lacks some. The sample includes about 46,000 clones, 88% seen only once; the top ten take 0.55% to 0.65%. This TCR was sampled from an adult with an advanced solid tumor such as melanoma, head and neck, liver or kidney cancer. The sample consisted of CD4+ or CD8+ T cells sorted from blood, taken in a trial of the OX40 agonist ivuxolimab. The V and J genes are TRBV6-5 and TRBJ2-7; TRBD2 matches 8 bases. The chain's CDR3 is CASSYQRGPAYEQYF. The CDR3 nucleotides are TGTGCCAGCAGTTATCAGCGGGGGCCCGCCTACGAGCAGTACTTC.